This TCR beta chain was sequenced in a study of T-cell reconstitution after alpha-beta-depleted transplantation in children. Regarding the study as a whole: Several hundred rapidly expanded clones from non-depleted graft cells reportedly supplied alpha-beta T cells about two months post-transplant. The high TCRbeta diversity at day 60 in some patients came from surviving recipient T cells and thymic progenitors. When one year had passed after transplant, most T-cell counts and diversity came from newly produced T cells.

Concerning this clonotype itself: The target antigen is unknown.

For TCRbeta, the library was prepared with unique molecular identifiers. Via MiXCR, TCRdb re-called the PCR reads, giving one row per CDR3 protein. Of around 25,000 distinct CDR3 sequences listed, 18% are singletons. This specimen was PBMCs, mostly from graft donor cells, taken 60 days after TCRalphabeta/CD19-depleted stem cell transplant. The TCR was taken from a male patient aged 2-9 years who had a stem cell transplant for acute lymphoblastic leukemia, so the T cells may come from the graft donor.

CDR3 in amino acids: CASSLDRGYNEQFF. CDR3 DNA sequence: TGCGCCAGCAGCTTGGACAGGGGCTACAATGAGCAGTTCTTC. This chain joins TRBV5-1 and TRBJ2-1, with 7 bases that match TRBD1. With V trimmed by 0 bases and J by 3 bases, 0 bases remained unmatched. CDR1 is SGHRS, CDR2 YFSETQ, per germline. There are 14 residues in the CDR3. Based on the CDR3 plus reference TRBV5-1 and TRBJ2-1, the full variable domain is KAGVTQTPRYLIKTRGQQVTLSCSPISGHRSVSWYQQTPGQGLQFLFEYFSETQRNKGNFPGRFSGRQFSNSRSEMNVSTLELGDSALYLCASSLDRGYNEQFFGPGTRLTVL.